This T cell receptor beta chain was sequenced for a study of shared clonotypes between healthy human individuals. The V and J ends lost 5 bases and 3 bases respectively, with 3 bases between them. CDR3 size: 11 residues. Germline V gene lookup returns CDR1 SNHLY and CDR2 FYNNEI. The protocol was immunoSEQ multiplex PCR, while the TCRdb copy is restricted to in-frame clones and leaves out a portion. Among approximately 980,000 clones listed, around 80% were seen once. About this clone: The sample holds other DNA sequences that translate to the same CDR3.

V and J are TRBV2 and TRBJ2-3, with D uncertain. Sample: memory CD4+ T cells sorted from blood. Subset in this sample: CD45RA-negative fraction. This TCR was recovered from a young man in good health. The CDR3 sequence is CASSSTDTQYF. For the CDR3, the DNA is TGTGCCAGCAGTAGTACAGATACGCAGTATTTT. The full variable domain, with the rest looked up from reference TRBV2 and TRBJ2-3, is EPEVTQTPSHQVTQMGQEVILRCVPISNHLYFYWYRQILGQKVEFLVSFYNNEISEKSEIFDDQFSVERPDGSNFTLKIRSTKLEDSAMYFCASSSTDTQYFGPGTRLTVL.